This TCR beta chain is from a study of metastatic and nonmetastatic thyroid tumors. Study overall: Blood and tumor or nodule tissue repertoires from malignant and benign thyroid patients were compared.

Trimming left V 0 bases short and J 1 base short, with 6 bases between. Germline CDR1 MNHNY, CDR2 SVGAGI (reference sequence). The CDR3 has 14 amino acids. TCRdb re-called the PCR reads with MiXCR. The data show just over 15,000 clones, about 34% seen once. This clone was picked up a small number of times. Patients underwent thyroid surgery, and none had received any treatment before it. V gene TRBV6-6 combines with J gene TRBJ1-1; D is uncertain. The origin of this receptor is a male donor with papillary thyroid cancer or a benign thyroid nodule (not recorded which). Some clones in this sample may be carry-over from other donors' samples. Sequenced: tumor tissue. This CDR3 reads CASSYSFQNTEAFF. CDR3 bases: TGTGCCAGCAGTTACTCGTTTCAGAACACTGAAGCTTTCTTT.